This is a list of T cell receptor beta chains from one sample in a study of human T cells and chemical hapten exposure. MiXCR, applied by TCRdb to the RACE reads, yields one record per CDR3 protein. The table has under 400,000 distinct CDR3 sequences, 5% to 6.5% seen once. The sample was whole blood, taken in connection with sensitization to the hapten diphenylcyclopropenone (DPC). The receptors were gathered from a woman aged 50 to 65 with alopecia areata. Some clones in this sample may be carry-over from other donors' samples. CDR3s leave out the opening cysteine and the closing phenylalanine or tryptophan. Rows give clone size only sometimes, using once, few, many, or a class for an expanded clone.

abundance,v_gene,j_gene,CDR3aa
few,TRBV20-1,TRBJ2-1,SARVASGGPLNEQF
NA,TRBV28,TRBJ2-1,ASSTVRDPAYNEQF
many,TRBV29-1,TRBJ2-3,SVEARILDTQY
many,TRBV12-3/TRBV12-4,TRBJ2-1,ASRRLTSYEQF
few,TRBV20-1,TRBJ1-1,SARDVEGANEAF
NA,TRBV5-5,TRBJ1-5,ASSSDTPNQPQH
few,TRBV7-2,TRBJ2-7,ASSLELVLASEQY
few,TRBV5-1,TRBJ2-3,ASRLGQADTDTQY
few,TRBV28,TRBJ2-7,ASTEVGQGLSEQY
few,TRBV14,TRBJ2-7,ASSLRQGVYEQY
NA,TRBV2,TRBJ1-1,ASTTTGGTEAF
many,TRBV7-7,TRBJ2-2,ASSLRDSLTGELF
few,TRBV3-1,TRBJ2-2,ASTTSNTGELF
NA,TRBV2,TRBJ2-2,ASSESAANTGELF
NA,TRBV4-2,TRBJ2-1,ASSRDRANLYNEQF
many,TRBV27,TRBJ2-7,ASGPRGSYEQY
few,TRBV6-4,TRBJ1-1,ASSDKGRAF
many,TRBV12-3/TRBV12-4,TRBJ1-4,ASSLTGPTEKLF
NA,TRBV24-1,TRBJ2-3,ATSEGLGTDTQY
many,TRBV3-1,TRBJ1-3,ASSQVGGHTIY
few,TRBV6-6,TRBJ1-6,ASSYNAAGSPLH
NA,TRBV9,TRBJ2-2,ASSVRQLDANTGELF
few,TRBV30,TRBJ2-1,AWSVSATSGWQF
NA,TRBV5-1,TRBJ2-7,ASSTGQNYEQY
few,TRBV5-1,TRBJ1-1,ASSSTGSQNTEAF
many,TRBV7-2,TRBJ1-6,ASSYGQGPNSPLH
many,TRBV10-3,TRBJ1-1,AIRIGRENTEAF
NA,TRBV4-2,TRBJ2-3,ASSQPGQGAEDTQY
few,TRBV7-9,TRBJ1-6,ASSLAGPAGSPLH
few,TRBV12-3/TRBV12-4,TRBJ2-3,AIPKGVGSDTQY
few,TRBV20-1,TRBJ1-1,SASGGNTEAF
many,TRBV5-1,TRBJ2-1,ASSTTGSSYNEQF
many,TRBV28,TRBJ2-7,ASSGRAPRTYEQY
many,TRBV18,TRBJ2-1,ASSPSQEAEQF
NA,TRBV4-2,TRBJ1-4,ASNQVGENFLEKLF
many,TRBV4-3,TRBJ1-6,ASSQVEGQGVSPLH
many,TRBV15,TRBJ2-1,ATSRGQTYNEQF
NA,TRBV6-5,TRBJ1-2,ASSYSRDTDGYT
NA,TRBV12-3/TRBV12-4,TRBJ1-3,ASRSPGPGNTIY
NA,TRBV6-6,TRBJ1-4,ASSPGTGGPNGEKLF
many,TRBV7-8,TRBJ2-6,ASSAPGANVLT
few,TRBV7-9,TRBJ1-5,ASGRGDNQPQH
few,TRBV19,TRBJ1-5,ASSNGYSNQPQH
many,TRBV21-1,TRBJ2-1,ASSINREVGQF
NA,TRBV12-5,TRBJ1-1,ASGPDREAF
NA,TRBV11-2,TRBJ1-5,ASSLAGAGQPQH
NA,TRBV6-5,TRBJ1-6,ASSWTPMGDRGNNSPLH
few,TRBV5-1,TRBJ1-3,ASSSGDRWAPIY
many,TRBV24-1,TRBJ1-2,ATSDPPRNYGYT
NA,TRBV6-1,TRBJ1-6,ASSGGQGAYNSPLH
many,TRBV20-1,TRBJ1-1,SARGGINTEAF
few,TRBV10-1,TRBJ2-2,ASSDSSGLNTGELF
few,TRBV20-1,TRBJ1-5,SAIEPNQPQH
NA,TRBV3-1,TRBJ2-1,ASSQRDRIYNEQF